This TCR beta chain was sequenced for a study of human T cells and chemical hapten exposure (TCRdb year 2021). In terms of the full investigation: For sensitization, 2% DPC in acetone was applied to a roughly 2 cm by roughly 2 cm area of upper inner arm skin. Patients additionally received weekly therapeutic DPC doses to the scalp throughout the approximately 25-week study period. Patch tests used Finn chambers with 0.01% DPC on the upper back, scored after 6 days by International Contact Dermatitis Research Group standards. Alopecia areata with under or over 50% scalp involvement, alopecia totalis and alopecia universalis were represented in the patient cohort, which was mostly female. Libraries were combined into a pool for sequencing, and differences in TCR yield between samples came mainly from small differences in library volumes within the pool. In alopecia patients, the study followed how the peripheral blood TCR repertoire changed in vivo over primary and secondary sensitization to diphenylcyclopropenone (DPC), a hapten. Blood samples were taken from patients before sensitization (week 0) and at 2, 6 and about 24 weeks after DPC sensitization. Nearly 30 alopecia patients gave blood for TCR sequencing at one to four time points (pre-sensitization, 2, 6 and 24 weeks). Points the paper makes about the study in general: Repeated subsampling changed both the strength of the expansion versus patch-test correlation and the threshold at which that correlation became significant. The number of PT1 expanded TCRs positively correlated with patch test score, significant at thresholds 8, 16 and 32 but not 4. Because all patients had alopecia, a presumed autoimmune disease, the immune response of the patients might differ from that of healthy individuals. DPC sensitization did not change the number of TCRs with a frequency above 1 in 1000, and there was no evidence of changes in global repertoire structure. Compared with pre-sensitization or healthy control sets, expanded TCRs formed significantly more large CDR3 similarity clusters, which is consistent with antigen-driven responses.

Libraries came from RACE. The sequencer listed for this sample is NextSeq 500. During library preparation, unique molecular identifiers were attached to individual cDNA molecules so that TCRs could be counted in a quantitative, reproducible way. Both TCR alpha and TCR beta chains were sequenced from each blood RNA sample. The paper's processing steps were these. The median number of TCRs per sample was around 96,000, ranging from roughly 20,000 to 700,000. V, J and CDR3 annotation of the TCR reads was carried out using the Decombinator software suite. To make PS versus PT1 abundance plots, every sample was subsampled to the same number of TCRs (28,000). Expanded TCRs were defined as absent before sensitization and observed at least eight times at the 2-week time point. The public sequencing data were trimmed at Q25 with fastp and processed into clonotypes with MiXCR by TCRdb, which kept only in-frame beta chains. Each CDR3 protein appears once, grouped with its most common genes and DNA. The V and J calls reflect TCRdb's pipeline rather than the authors' work. The sample data list 95,000 to 150,000 distinct CDR3 sequences, and roughly 13% of these were observed just once. Jointly, the top ten make up about 0.9% of the sample.

Taken from cysteine to phenylalanine, the CDR3 has 15 residues. The CDR3 DNA has 45 bases and is translated from base 1. Clipping removes 4 bases from V and 1 base from J, with 6 as the unmatched junction base count. With respect to this clonotype: The target of this receptor is not known. Per-nucleotide qualities are absent, and no much larger clonotype sits a single base away.

The time point label, read with the paper, signifies: patch test 1, 2 weeks after DPC sensitization. The treatment or condition label corresponds to: therapeutic diphenylcyclopropenone sensitization with weekly scalp DPC. Blood at each patch-test visit was drawn before the patch test was applied. Eligible patients were aged 18 to 70, diagnosed with alopecia, deemed suitable for DPC therapy, and excluded if pregnant. Total RNA was isolated from unfractionated whole blood collected in Tempus Blood RNA tubes. The origin of this receptor is a man aged 18 to 29 with alopecia areata. Some clones in this sample may be carry-over from other donors' samples. This material consisted of whole blood, taken in connection with sensitization to the hapten diphenylcyclopropenone (DPC). The chain couples TRBV12-3 or TRBV12-4 to TRBJ1-1, with TRBD1 identical over 7 junction bases. The CDR3 amino acid sequence is: CASSSRGQPNTEAFF. The DNA reads TGTGCCAGCAGTTCCCGGGGACAGCCGAACACTGAAGCTTTCTTT.